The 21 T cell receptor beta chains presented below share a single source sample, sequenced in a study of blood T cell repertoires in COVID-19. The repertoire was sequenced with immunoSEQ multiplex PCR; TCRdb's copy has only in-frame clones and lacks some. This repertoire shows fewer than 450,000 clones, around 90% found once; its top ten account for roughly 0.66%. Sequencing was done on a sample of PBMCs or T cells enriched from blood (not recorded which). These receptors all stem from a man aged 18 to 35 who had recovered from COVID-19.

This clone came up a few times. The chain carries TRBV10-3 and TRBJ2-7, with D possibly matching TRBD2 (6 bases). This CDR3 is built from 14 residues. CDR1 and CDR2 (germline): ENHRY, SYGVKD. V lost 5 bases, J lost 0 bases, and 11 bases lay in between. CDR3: CAISITGGSYEQYF. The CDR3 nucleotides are TGTGCCATCAGTATTACCGGGGGCTCCTACGAGCAGTACTTC.

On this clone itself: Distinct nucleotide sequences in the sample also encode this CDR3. The CDR3 loop is CASSLVAGSGNTIYF. The CDR3 DNA is TGCGCCAGCAGCTTGGTGGCAGGATCTGGAAACACCATATATTTT. The J gene is TRBJ1-3, the V gene TRBV5-1, with no clear D. Per the germline V gene, CDR1 is SGHRS and CDR2 is YFSETQ. The V and J ends lost 0 bases and 1 base respectively, with 8 bases between them. CDR3 size: 15 residues. The full variable domain, in which reference TRBV5-1 and TRBJ1-3 provide the parts outside the CDR3, is KAGVTQTPRYLIKTRGQQVTLSCSPISGHRSVSWYQQTPGQGLQFLFEYFSETQRNKGNFPGRFSGRQFSNSRSEMNVSTLELGDSALYLCASSLVAGSGNTIYFGEGSWLTVV.

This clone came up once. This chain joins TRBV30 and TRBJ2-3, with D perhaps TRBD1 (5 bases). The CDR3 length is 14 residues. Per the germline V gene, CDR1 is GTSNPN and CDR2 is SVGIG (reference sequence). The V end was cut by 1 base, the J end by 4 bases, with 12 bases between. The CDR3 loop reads CAWSGRGFADTQYF. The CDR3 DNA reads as TGTGCCTGGAGTGGAAGGGGTTTTGCAGATACGCAGTATTTT.

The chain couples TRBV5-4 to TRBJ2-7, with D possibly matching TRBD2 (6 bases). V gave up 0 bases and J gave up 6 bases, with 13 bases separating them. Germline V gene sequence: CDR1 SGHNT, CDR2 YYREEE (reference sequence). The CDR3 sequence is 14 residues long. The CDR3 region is CASSLDGGSGEQYF. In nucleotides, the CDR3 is TGTGCCAGCAGCTTGGATGGGGGGTCTGGCGAGCAGTACTTC. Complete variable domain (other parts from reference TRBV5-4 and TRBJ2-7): ETGVTQSPTHLIKTRGQQVTLRCSSQSGHNTVSWYQQALGQGPQFIFQYYREEENGRGNFPPRFSGLQFPNYSSELNVNALELDDSALYLCASSLDGGSGEQYFGPGTRLTVT.

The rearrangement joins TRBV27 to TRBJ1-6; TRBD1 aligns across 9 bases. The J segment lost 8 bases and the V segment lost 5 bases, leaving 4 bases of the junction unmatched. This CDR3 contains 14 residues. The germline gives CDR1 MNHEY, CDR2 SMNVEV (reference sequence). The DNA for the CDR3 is TGTGCCAGCAGTCCGGACAGGGGATATTCACCCCTCCACTTT. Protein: CASSPDRGYSPLHF.

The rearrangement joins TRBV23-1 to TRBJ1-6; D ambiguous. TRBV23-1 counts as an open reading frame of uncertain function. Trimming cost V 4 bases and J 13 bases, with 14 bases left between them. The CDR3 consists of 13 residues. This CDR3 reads CASSRPRLPPLHF. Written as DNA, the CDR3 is TGCGCCAGCAGTCGCCCGCGTCTCCCGCCCCTCCACTTT.

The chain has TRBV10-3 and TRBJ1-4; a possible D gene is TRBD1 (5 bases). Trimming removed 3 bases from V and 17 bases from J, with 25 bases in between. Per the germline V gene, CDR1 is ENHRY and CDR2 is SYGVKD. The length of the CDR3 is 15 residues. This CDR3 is CAISDRQGPLEMRFF. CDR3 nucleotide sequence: TGTGCCATCAGTGACAGGCAGGGCCCGCTTGAGATGCGTTTTTTT.

The CDR3 DNA reads as TGTGCCTGGAAGACAGGGTCTCTATATAATTCACCCCTCCACTTT. Protein product: CAWKTGSLYNSPLHF. The V call is TRBV30, the J call TRBJ1-6; 7 nucleotides agree with TRBD1. The CDR3 loop spans 15 amino acids. Germline V CDR1 and CDR2: GTSNPN, SVGIG (reference sequence). The ends lost 4 bases at V and 4 bases at J; junction bases unmatched: 7.

The CDR3 nucleotides are TGTGCCAGCAGTTTAAGGGACAGGAGAAATTCACCCCTCCACTTT. It is translated as CASSLRDRRNSPLHF. J is TRBJ1-6 and V is TRBV27, with TRBD1 matching over 8 bases. The V and J ends lost 2 bases and 7 bases, in that order; junction bases with no gene match: 4. The CDR3 has 15 residues. CDR1 and CDR2 from the germline V gene are MNHEY and SMNVEV (reference sequence).

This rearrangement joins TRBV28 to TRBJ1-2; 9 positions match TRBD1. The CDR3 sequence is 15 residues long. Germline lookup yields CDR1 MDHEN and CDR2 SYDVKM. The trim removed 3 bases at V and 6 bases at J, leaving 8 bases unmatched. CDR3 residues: CASSFSPTGGNGYTF. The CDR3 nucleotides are TGTGCCAGCAGTTTTTCGCCGACAGGGGGAAATGGCTACACCTTC.

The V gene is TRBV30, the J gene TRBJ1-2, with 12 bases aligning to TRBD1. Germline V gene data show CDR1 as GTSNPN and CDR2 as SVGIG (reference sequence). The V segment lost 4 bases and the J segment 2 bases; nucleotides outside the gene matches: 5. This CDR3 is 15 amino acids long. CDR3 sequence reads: CAWIEGTGGNYGYTF. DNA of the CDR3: TGTGCCTGGATAGAGGGGACAGGGGGCAACTATGGCTACACCTTC. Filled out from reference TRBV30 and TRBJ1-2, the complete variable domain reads SQTIHQWPATLVQPVGSPLSLECTVEGTSNPNLYWYRQAAGRGLQLLFYSVGIGQISSEVPQNLSASRPQDRQFILSSKKLLLSDSGFYLCAWIEGTGGNYGYTFGSGTRLTVV.

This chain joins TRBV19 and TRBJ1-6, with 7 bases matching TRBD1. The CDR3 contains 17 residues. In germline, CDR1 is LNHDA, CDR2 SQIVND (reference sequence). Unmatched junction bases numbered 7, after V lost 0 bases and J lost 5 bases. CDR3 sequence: CASSIDRQGINNSPLHF. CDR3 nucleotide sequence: TGTGCCAGTAGTATAGATCGACAGGGTATCAATAATTCACCCCTCCACTTT.

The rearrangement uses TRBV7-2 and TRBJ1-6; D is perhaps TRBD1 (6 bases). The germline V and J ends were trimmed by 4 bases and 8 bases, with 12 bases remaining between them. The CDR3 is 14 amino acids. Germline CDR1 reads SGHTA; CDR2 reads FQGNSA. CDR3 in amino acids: CASSSDSIYSPLHF. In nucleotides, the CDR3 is TGTGCCAGCAGCTCGGACAGCATTTATTCACCCCTCCACTTT.

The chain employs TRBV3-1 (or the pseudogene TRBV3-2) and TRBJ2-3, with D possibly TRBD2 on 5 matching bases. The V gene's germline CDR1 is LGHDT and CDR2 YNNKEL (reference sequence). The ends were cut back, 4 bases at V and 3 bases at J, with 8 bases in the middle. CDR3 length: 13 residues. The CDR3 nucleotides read TGTGCCAGCAGCCGCGGCGGGACAGATACGCAGTATTTT. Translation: CASSRGGTDTQYF.

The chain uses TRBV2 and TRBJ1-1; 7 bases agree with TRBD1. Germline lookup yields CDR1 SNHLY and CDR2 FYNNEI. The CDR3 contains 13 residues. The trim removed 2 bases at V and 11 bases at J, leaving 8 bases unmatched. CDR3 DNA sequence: TGTGCCAGCAGTGAACCCCCGACAGGGCGTGCTTTCTTT. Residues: CASSEPPTGRAFF.

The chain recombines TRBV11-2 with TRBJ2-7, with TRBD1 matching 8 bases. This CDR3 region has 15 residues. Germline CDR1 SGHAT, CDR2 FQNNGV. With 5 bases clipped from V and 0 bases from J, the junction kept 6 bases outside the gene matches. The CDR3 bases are TGTGCCAGCAGCACAATGACAGGGGTCTCCTACGAGCAGTACTTC. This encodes CASSTMTGVSYEQYF.

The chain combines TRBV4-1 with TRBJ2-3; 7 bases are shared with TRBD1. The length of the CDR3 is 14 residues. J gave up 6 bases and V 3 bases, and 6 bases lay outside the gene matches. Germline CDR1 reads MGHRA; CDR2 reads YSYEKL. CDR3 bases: TGCGCCAGCAGCCAGGGCGACAGGGTGGATACGCAGTATTTT. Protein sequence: CASSQGDRVDTQYF.

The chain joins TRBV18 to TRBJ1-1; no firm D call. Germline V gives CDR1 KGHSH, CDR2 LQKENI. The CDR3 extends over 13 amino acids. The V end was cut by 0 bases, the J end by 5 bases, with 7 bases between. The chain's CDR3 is CASSPPTGTEAFF. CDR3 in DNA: TGTGCCAGCTCACCACCGACGGGGACTGAAGCTTTCTTT. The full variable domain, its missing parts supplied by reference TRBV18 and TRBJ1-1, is NAGVMQNPRHLVRRRGQEARLRCSPMKGHSHVYWYRQLPEEGLKFMVYLQKENIIDESGMPKERFSAEFPKEGPSILRIQQVVRGDSAAYFCASSPPTGTEAFFGQGTRLTVV.

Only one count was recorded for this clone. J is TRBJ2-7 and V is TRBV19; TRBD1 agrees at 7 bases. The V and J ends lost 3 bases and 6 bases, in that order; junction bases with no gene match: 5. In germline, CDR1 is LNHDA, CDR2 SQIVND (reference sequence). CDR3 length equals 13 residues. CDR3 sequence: CASSIDRAGEQYF. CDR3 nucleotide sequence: TGTGCCAGTAGTATCGACAGGGCGGGCGAGCAGTACTTC. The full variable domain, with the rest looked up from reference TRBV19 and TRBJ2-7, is DGGITQSPKYLFRKEGQNVTLSCEQNLNHDAMYWYRQDPGQGLRLIYYSQIVNDFQKGDIAEGYSVSREKKESFPLTVTSAQKNPTAFYLCASSIDRAGEQYFGPGTRLTVT.

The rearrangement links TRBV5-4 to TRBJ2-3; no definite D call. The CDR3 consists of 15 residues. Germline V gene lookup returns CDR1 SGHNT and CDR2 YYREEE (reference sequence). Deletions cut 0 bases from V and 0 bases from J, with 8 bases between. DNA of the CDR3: TGTGCCAGCAGCTTGGATGGCAGTAGCACAGATACGCAGTATTTT. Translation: CASSLDGSSTDTQYF.

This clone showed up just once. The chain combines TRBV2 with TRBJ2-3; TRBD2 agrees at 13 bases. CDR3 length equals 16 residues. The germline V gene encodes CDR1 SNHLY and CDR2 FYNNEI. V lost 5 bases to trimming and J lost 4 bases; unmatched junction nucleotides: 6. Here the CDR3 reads CASSRTSGSLSDTQYF. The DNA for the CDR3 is TGTGCCAGCAGTAGGACTAGCGGGAGCTTGTCAGATACGCAGTATTTT.